A selection of T cell receptor beta chains follows, all from one sample in a study of T cell responses to AZD1222 COVID-19 vaccine. Repertoires were generated with immunoSEQ multiplex PCR, while TCRdb's copy carries only in-frame clones and drops some. The table includes fewer than 150,000 clones, more than 75% detected once. The specimen was peripheral blood, collected on day 0 of AZD1222 vaccination. All receptors come from an adult in good health. Both conserved end residues are trimmed from each CDR3. Each record gives: D gene, V gene, J gene, CDR3 protein. The D gene is left open where the match is weak.

-	TRBV28	TRBJ1-1	ASSDRMNTEAF
-	TRBV5-1	TRBJ1-3	ASSLDRFASGNTIY
-	TRBV3-1/TRBV3-2	TRBJ1-6	ASSQEGSYLNSPLH
TRBD1	TRBV19	TRBJ2-7	ASAVYQAQGSRYEQY
TRBD1	TRBV29-1	TRBJ1-2	SVFEQGARNYGYT
-	TRBV2	TRBJ1-5	ASSADSSNQPQH
-	TRBV5-6	TRBJ1-3	ASSFRGIVSGNTIY
-	TRBV2	TRBJ2-2	ASSDRGGTGELF
-	TRBV6-2/TRBV6-3	TRBJ2-3	ASSPRGSQDGDTQY
TRBD1	TRBV15	TRBJ1-1	ATSRAGTAATEAF
TRBD2	TRBV3-1/TRBV3-2	TRBJ2-5	ASGRAPGTSGGQTQY
-	TRBV5-1	TRBJ1-6	ASSLGRRTDRDSPLH
-	TRBV7-6	TRBJ1-1	ASSRGKNTEAF
-	TRBV19	TRBJ1-6	ASSIEGGSPLH
TRBD1	TRBV4-1	TRBJ1-1	ASSHPSGQAMNTEAF
-	TRBV19	TRBJ1-1	ASSMTGRNTEAF
TRBD1	TRBV5-1	TRBJ2-3	ASSSTGQRTDTQY
-	TRBV5-1	TRBJ1-1	ASSLGAQTEAF
-	TRBV9	TRBJ1-4	ASSPLGEKLF
-	TRBV5-6	TRBJ1-3	ASSVWGSGNTIY
TRBD1	TRBV6-5	TRBJ1-2	ASSYSRTGRSNGYT
-	TRBV5-1	TRBJ2-1	ASSLSPELYNEQF
TRBD2	TRBV5-4	TRBJ2-4	ASNDGGAGSKNIQY
-	TRBV2	TRBJ1-4	ASSEAFELGEKLF
-	TRBV15	TRBJ1-6	ATSRDGARGGSPLH
-	TRBV28	TRBJ2-2	ASHFNGELF
-	TRBV28	TRBJ1-5	ASSKDGSNQPQH
-	TRBV11-2	TRBJ2-7	ASSLVTQSSEQY
-	TRBV9	TRBJ2-3	ASSPMGYTQY
TRBD2	TRBV7-9	TRBJ2-1	ASSLLLAGANNEQF
TRBD1	TRBV7-9	TRBJ1-2	ASSVPGQGVYGYT
TRBD1	TRBV12-3/TRBV12-4	TRBJ1-2	ASRMGQNYGYT
-	TRBV29-1	TRBJ2-1	SGKTGPNEQF
-	TRBV6-6	TRBJ1-5	ASRWGLGNQPQH
-	TRBV19	TRBJ1-5	ASSIDRGGNQPQH
-	TRBV5-4	TRBJ1-1	ASSFGGRAEAF
-	TRBV3-1/TRBV3-2	TRBJ2-3	ASSQEALGSTDTQY
-	TRBV27	TRBJ2-2	ASSFGAGELF
TRBD1	TRBV5-4	TRBJ2-5	ASSTRTGTSGTQY
-	TRBV12-3/TRBV12-4	TRBJ2-1	ASSMTAEQF
TRBD1	TRBV30	TRBJ1-2	AWIKGQGEIYGYT
-	TRBV7-8	TRBJ2-7	ASSLGVQGGYEQY
-	TRBV3-1/TRBV3-2	TRBJ2-2	ASSQELGKPIAGELF
-	TRBV5-1	TRBJ1-6	ASSPYLQNSPLH
TRBD1	TRBV29-1	TRBJ1-2	SVESGTGIYYGYT
TRBD1	TRBV7-9	TRBJ1-4	ASSLGQGPKLF
-	TRBV28	TRBJ1-5	ASSLGVGNQPQH
TRBD2	TRBV20-1	TRBJ2-2	SASLAGNTGELF
-	TRBV5-6	TRBJ1-2	ASNPARGWDYGYT
-	TRBV27	TRBJ1-1	ASSTMTGVDEAF
TRBD1	TRBV24-1	TRBJ1-5	ATSGQGGQPQH
-	TRBV18	TRBJ2-3	ASSPLPDVVADTQY
-	TRBV29-1	TRBJ1-1	SVEGGGNTEAF
-	TRBV6-5	TRBJ1-1	ATKGEAVNTEAF